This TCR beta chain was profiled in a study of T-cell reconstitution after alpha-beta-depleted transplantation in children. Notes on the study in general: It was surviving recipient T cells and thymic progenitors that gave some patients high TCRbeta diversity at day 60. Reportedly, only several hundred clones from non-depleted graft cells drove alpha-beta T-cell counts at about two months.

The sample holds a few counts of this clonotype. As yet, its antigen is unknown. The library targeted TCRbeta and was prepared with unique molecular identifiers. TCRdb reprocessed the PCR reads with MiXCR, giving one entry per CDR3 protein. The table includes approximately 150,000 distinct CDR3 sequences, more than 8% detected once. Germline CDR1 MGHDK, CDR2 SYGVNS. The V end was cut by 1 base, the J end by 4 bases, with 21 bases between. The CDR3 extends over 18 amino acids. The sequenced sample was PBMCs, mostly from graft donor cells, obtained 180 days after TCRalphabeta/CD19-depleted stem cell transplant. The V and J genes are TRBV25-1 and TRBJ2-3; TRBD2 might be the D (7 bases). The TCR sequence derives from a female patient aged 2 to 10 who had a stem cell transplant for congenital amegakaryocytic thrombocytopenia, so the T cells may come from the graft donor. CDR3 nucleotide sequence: TGTGCCAGCAGTGAATTGAAGGGAGGGACATATACCCCAGATACGCAGTATTTT. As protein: CASSELKGGTYTPDTQYF.